The clone carrying this TCR beta chain was picked up a small number of times. This entry comes from a study of blood T cell repertoires in COVID-19. About the research overall: The United States, Italy and Spain provided the acute and convalescent COVID-19 samples.

The CDR3 has 13 amino acids. Germline V gene lookup returns CDR1 MNHEY and CDR2 SVGAGI. The germline V and J ends were trimmed by 7 bases and 5 bases, with 11 bases remaining between them. As handled by the study authors: It was from reference gene primer amplification that nucleated cell counts were estimated. The table came from immunoSEQ multiplex PCR; TCRdb's copy has only in-frame clones and leaves some out. Clone size and V and J calls were adopted from that table, with D and trimming inferred from the DNA. Of approximately 400,000 clones in the sample, 70% to 85% were seen once. Sequencing was performed on peripheral blood. This chain joins TRBV6-5 and TRBJ2-2; D uncertain. The sequence was collected from a human donor with acute or convalescent COVID-19. The donor label of this sample is uncertain. In DNA, the CDR3 is TGTGCCAGCACCCCTAGTGGGACCGGGGAGCTGTTTTTT. This translates into CASTPSGTGELFF.